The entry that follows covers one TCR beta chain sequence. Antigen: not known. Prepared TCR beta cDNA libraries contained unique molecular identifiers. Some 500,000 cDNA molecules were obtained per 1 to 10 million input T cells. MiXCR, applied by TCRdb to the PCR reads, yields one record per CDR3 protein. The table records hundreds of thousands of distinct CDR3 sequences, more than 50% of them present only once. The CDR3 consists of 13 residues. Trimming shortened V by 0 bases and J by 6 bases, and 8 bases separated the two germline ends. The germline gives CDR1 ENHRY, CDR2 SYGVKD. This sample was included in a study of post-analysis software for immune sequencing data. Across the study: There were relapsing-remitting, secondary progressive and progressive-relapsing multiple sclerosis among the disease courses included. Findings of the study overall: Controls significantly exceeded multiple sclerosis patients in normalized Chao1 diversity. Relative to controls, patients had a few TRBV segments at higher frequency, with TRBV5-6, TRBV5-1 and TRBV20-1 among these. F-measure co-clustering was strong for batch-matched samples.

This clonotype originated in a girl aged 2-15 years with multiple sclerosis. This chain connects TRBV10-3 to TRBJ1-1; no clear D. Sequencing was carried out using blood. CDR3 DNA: TGTGCCATCAGTGAGTCAGAAGGCTCTGAAGCTTTCTTT. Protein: CAISESEGSEAFF.